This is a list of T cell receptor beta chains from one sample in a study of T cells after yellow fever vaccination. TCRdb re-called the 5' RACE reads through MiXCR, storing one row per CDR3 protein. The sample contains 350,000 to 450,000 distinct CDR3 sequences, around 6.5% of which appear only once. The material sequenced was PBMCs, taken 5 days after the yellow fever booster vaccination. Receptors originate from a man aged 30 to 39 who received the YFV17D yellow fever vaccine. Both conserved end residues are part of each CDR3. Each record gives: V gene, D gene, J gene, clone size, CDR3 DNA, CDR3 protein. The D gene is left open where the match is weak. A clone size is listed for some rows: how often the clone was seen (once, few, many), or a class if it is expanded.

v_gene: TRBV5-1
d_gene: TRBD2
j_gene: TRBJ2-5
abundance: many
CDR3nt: TGCGCCAGCAGCTCGGGACTAGCGGGAAACTCAGAGACCCAGTACTTC
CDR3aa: CASSSGLAGNSETQYF

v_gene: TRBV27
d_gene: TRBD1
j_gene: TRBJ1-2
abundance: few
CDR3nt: TGTGCCAGCAGTCAACGGGACAGGGAAGGCTACACCTTC
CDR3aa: CASSQRDREGYTF

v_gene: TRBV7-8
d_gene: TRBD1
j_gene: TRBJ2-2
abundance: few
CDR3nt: TGTGCCAGCAGCCGTCGGGACAGGGGATCTTCCGCGAACACCGGGGAGCTGTTTTTT
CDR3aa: CASSRRDRGSSANTGELFF

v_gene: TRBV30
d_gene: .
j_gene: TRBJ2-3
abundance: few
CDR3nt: TGTGCCTGGATAATTCCGGGACATACGCAGTATTTT
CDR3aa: CAWIIPGHTQYF

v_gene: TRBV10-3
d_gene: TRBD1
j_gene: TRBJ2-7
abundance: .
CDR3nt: TGTGCCATCAGATCACAGGGGGACGGCGAGCAGTACTTC
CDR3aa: CAIRSQGDGEQYF

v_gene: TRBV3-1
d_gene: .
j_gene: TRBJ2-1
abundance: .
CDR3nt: TGTGCCAGCTGCCAAGAAGCCTGGGGGTACAATGAGCAGTTCTTC
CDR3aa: CASCQEAWGYNEQFF

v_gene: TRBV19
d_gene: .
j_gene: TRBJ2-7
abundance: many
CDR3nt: TGTGCCAGTAGTATCCACCGGAGGGGCGACGAGCAGTACTTC
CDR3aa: CASSIHRRGDEQYF

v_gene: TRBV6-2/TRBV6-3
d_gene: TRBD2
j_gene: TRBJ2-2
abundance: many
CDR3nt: TGTGCCAGCAGTTATCCCAGCGGGAGACCCACCGGGGAGCTGTTTTTT
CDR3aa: CASSYPSGRPTGELFF

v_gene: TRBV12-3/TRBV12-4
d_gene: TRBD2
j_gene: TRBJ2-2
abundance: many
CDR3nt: TGTGCCAGCAGTTTGACTAGCGGGGCCGGGGAGCTGTTTTTT
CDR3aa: CASSLTSGAGELFF

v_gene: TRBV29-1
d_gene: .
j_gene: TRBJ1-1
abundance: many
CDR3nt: TGCAGCGTTGGACAACATCCAGGGGAAGCTTTCTTT
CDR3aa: CSVGQHPGEAFF

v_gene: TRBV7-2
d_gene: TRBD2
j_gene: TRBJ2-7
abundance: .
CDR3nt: TGTGCCAGCAGCTCCAAGCGGGAGGCCGAGCAGTACTTC
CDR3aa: CASSSKREAEQYF

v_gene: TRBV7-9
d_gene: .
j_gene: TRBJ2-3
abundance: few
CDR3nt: TGTGCCAGCAGCAAATCTTTCGGTGGCACAGATACGCAGTATTTT
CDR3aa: CASSKSFGGTDTQYF

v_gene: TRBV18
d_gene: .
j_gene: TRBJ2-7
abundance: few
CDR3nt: TGTGCCAGCTCACCCCAATACGGTGGCAGTGAGCAGTACTTC
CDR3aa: CASSPQYGGSEQYF

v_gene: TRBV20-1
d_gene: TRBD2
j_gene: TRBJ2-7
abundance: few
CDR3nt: TGCTGTGCTAGAGAAGCGGGAGGGCCCTACGAGCAGTACTTC
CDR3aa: CCAREAGGPYEQYF

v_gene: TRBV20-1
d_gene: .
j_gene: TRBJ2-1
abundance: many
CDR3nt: TGCAGTGCTAGAGATGGCCGGGTCGGAGGCAATGAGCAGTTCTTC
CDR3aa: CSARDGRVGGNEQFF

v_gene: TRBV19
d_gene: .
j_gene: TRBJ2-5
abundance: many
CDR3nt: TGTGCCAGTGGGCCGAATCAAGGGAAGACCCAGTACTTC
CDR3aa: CASGPNQGKTQYF

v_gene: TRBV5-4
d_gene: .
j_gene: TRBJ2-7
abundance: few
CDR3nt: TGTGCCAGCAGCTTGGAGGGTGTTCGCGAGCAGTACTTC
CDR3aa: CASSLEGVREQYF

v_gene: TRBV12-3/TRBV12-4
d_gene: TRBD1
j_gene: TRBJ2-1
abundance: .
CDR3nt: TGTGCCAGCGAAGACAGGGGGTCCTACAATGAGCAGTTCTTC
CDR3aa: CASEDRGSYNEQFF

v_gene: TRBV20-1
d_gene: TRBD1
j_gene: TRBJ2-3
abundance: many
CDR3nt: TGCAGTGCTAGAGATTATAGGGGGCTTACAGATACGCAGTATTTT
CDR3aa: CSARDYRGLTDTQYF

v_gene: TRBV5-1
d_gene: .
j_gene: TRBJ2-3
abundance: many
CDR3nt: TGCGCCAGCAGTTCGGGCAGGCAAGATACGCAGTATTTT
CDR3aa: CASSSGRQDTQYF

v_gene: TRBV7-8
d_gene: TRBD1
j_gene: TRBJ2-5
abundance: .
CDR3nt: TGTGCCAGCAGCGTGGACAGGACGGAGACCCAGTACTTC
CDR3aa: CASSVDRTETQYF

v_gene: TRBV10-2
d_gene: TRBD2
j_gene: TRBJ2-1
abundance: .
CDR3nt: TGCGCCAGCAGTGAGTCCGGGGGGAATGAGCAGTTCTTC
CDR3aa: CASSESGGNEQFF

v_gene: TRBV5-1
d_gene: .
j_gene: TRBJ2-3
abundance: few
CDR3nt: TGCGCCAGCAGCCGTAGACTGATCGGCACAGATACGCAGTATTTT
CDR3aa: CASSRRLIGTDTQYF

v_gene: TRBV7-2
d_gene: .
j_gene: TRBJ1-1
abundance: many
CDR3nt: TGTGCCAGCAGCCCCCTGACTGGGGGGGACACTGAAGCTTTCTTT
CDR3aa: CASSPLTGGDTEAFF

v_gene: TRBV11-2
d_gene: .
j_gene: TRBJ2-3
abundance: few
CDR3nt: TGTGCCAGCAGCCCCCTGAGCAGAGGGGGGGTAGGGAGGCTATTCACAGATACGCAGTATTTT
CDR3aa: CASSPLSRGGVGRLFTDTQYF

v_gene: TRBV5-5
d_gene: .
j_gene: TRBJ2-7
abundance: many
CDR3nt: TGTGCCAGCAGCCCCTGGGGGGGCGGGACCCTCTCCTACGAGCAGTACTTC
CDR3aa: CASSPWGGGTLSYEQYF

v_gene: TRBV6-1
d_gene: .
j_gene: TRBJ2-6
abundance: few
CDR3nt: TGTGCCAGCAGCCCTACTTGGGTGCACTCTGGGGCCAACGTCCTGACTTTC
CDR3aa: CASSPTWVHSGANVLTF

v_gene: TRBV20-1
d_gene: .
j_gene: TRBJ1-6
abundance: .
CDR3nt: TGCTGTGCTAGAGATCAAAAGAGCTCCTATAATTCACCCCTCCACTTT
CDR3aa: CCARDQKSSYNSPLHF

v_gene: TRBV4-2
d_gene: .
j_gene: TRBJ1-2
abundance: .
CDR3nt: TGTGCCAGCAGCCAAGAGATTTTGACAGCTAACTATGGCTACACCTTC
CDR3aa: CASSQEILTANYGYTF

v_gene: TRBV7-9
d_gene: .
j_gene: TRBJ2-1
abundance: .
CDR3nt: TGTGCCAGCAGCTCTCAGAGAAGGGAAACGTTCTTC
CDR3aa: CASSSQRRETFF

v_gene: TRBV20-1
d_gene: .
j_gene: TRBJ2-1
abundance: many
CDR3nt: TGCAGTGCTAGTTCGTTTACAGGATACAATGAGCAGTTCTTC
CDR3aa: CSASSFTGYNEQFF

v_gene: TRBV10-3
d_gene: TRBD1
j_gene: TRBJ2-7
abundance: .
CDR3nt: TGTGCCATCAGTGATCAAGTGACAGGGGGCTACGAGCAGTACTTC
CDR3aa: CAISDQVTGGYEQYF

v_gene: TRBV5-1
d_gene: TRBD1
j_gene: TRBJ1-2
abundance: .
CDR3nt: TGCGCCAGCAGCACCGACAGGGAGGACGGCTACACCTTC
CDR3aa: CASSTDREDGYTF

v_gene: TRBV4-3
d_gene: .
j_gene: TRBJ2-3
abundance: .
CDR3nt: TGCGCCAGCAGCCAAGCCCCCTCCCGGAGCACAGATACGCAGTATTTT
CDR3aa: CASSQAPSRSTDTQYF

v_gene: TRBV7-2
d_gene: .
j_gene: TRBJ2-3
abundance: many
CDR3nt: TGTGCCAGCCGGCAGGGCAGCACAGATACGCAGTATTTT
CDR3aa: CASRQGSTDTQYF

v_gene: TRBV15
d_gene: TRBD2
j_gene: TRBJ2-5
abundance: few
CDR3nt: TGTGCCACCAGCAGGGGGAGGGGAGTCCAAGAGACCCAGTACTTC
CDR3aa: CATSRGRGVQETQYF

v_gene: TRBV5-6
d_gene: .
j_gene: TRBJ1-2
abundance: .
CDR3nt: TGTGCCAGCAGCTTGGACAGCTCGGATGGCTACACCTTC
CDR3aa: CASSLDSSDGYTF

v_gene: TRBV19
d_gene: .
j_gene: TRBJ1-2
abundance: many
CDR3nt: TGTGCCAGTAGCCGTCCCGAGACAGAATCTAACTATGGCTACACCTTC
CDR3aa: CASSRPETESNYGYTF

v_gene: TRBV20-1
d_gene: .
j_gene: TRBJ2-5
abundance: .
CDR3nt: TGCAGTGCTGGTCCAGGGAGGAAGGAGACCCAGTACTTC
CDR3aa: CSAGPGRKETQYF

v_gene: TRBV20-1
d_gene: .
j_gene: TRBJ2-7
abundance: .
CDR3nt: TGCAGTGCTAGCCGTCCCGGGTCCACTGCCTACGAGCAGTACTTC
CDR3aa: CSASRPGSTAYEQYF

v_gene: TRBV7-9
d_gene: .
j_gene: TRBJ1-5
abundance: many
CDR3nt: TGTGCCAGCAGCTTAGCAGGTAGCAATCAGCCCCAGCATTTT
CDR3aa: CASSLAGSNQPQHF

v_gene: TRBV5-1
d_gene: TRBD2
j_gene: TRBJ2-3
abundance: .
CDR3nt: TGCGCCAGCAGCTTGGGACTAGCGGGAGTCCCAGATACGCAGTATTTT
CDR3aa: CASSLGLAGVPDTQYF

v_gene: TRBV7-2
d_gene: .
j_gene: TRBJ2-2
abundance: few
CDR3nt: TGTGCCAGCAGTGCGGAGAACACCGGGGAGCTGTTTTTT
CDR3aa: CASSAENTGELFF

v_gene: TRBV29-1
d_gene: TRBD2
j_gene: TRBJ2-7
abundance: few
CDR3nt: TGCAGCGTTACTAGCGGGAGTCAGCCAAGAACCTCCGAGCAGTACTTC
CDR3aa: CSVTSGSQPRTSEQYF